Below, one T cell receptor (beta chain) is given with its context. Original analysis: Amplifying reference gene primers gave estimates of nucleated cell counts. Using immunoSEQ multiplex PCR, the repertoire was profiled, and TCRdb retains in-frame clones only, with some absent. V, J and clone size were drawn from that table, and D and trimming were deduced from the DNA. The table has a few hundred thousand clones, 85% to 90% seen once. The sample comes from a study of blood T cell repertoires in COVID-19. The germline V and J ends were trimmed by 2 bases and 5 bases, with 13 bases remaining between them. The CDR3 covers 14 residues. Germline values: CDR1 SNHLY, CDR2 FYNNEI.

The genes are TRBV2 and TRBJ2-7; D is undetermined. The sequence was obtained from a woman aged 40 to 49 who had recovered from COVID-19. The sample comprised PBMCs or T cells enriched from blood (not recorded which). This chain's CDR3 is CASSEWPPRDEQYF. The CDR3 DNA reads TGTGCCAGCAGTGAATGGCCGCCCCGGGACGAGCAGTACTTC.